These 17 T cell receptor beta chains share one sample of origin, sequenced in a study of cytomegalovirus exposure and HLA in healthy donors. Primers: 60 Vbeta forward and 13 Jbeta reverse. The data were produced by immunoSEQ multiplex PCR, yet TCRdb's version contains in-frame clones alone and is incomplete. The repertoire holds some 110,000 clones, about 70% seen once, with approximately 0.9% in the top ten. Material for sequencing was PBMCs. All receptors come from a woman aged 25 to 45 in good health and CMV-seronegative.

V gene TRBV4-1 combines with J gene TRBJ2-4; D is ambiguous. Trimming stripped 0 bases from V and 1 base from J, with 7 bases between. The CDR3 is 15 residues long. Germline V CDR1 and CDR2: MGHRA, YSYEKL. This CDR3 is CASSQEWAAKNIQYF. In nucleotides, the CDR3 is TGCGCCAGCAGCCAAGAGTGGGCGGCCAAAAACATTCAGTACTTC.

V usage is TRBV9 and J usage is TRBJ2-3, with 10 positions matching TRBD1. Looked up from germline, CDR1 is SGDLS and CDR2 is YYNGEE. The trim removed 3 bases at V and 4 bases at J, leaving 8 bases unmatched. There are 16 residues in the CDR3. The CDR3 here is CASSAPWDRGPDTQYF. CDR3 bases: TGTGCCAGCAGCGCCCCGTGGGACAGGGGACCAGATACGCAGTATTTT.

J is TRBJ1-1 and V is TRBV5-1, with TRBD1 as a possible D gene (6 bases). CDR3 length: 14 residues. Trimming took off 2 bases at V and 3 bases at J, with 11 bases between the two ends. The germline gives CDR1 SGHRS, CDR2 YFSETQ. The CDR3 DNA reads TGCGCCAGCAGCTTACAGGGTTTTGACACTGAAGCTTTCTTT. It yields the protein CASSLQGFDTEAFF.

This chain's CDR3 is CASSVQGSLDSPLHF. CDR3 DNA: TGTGCCAGCAGCGTACAGGGGTCTTTGGATTCACCCCTCCACTTT. The chain joins TRBV2 to TRBJ1-6, with 7 bases aligning to TRBD1. Losses at the gene ends were 6 bases for V and 8 bases for J; bases not matched to a gene: 10. The CDR3 runs 15 residues. CDR1 is SNHLY, CDR2 FYNNEI, per germline.

The J gene is TRBJ1-4, the V gene TRBV6-6; D possibly corresponds to TRBD1 (5 bases). Germline assignment: CDR1 MNHNY and CDR2 SVGAGI (reference sequence). The CDR3 length is 15 residues. V was shortened by 6 bases and J by 7 bases, with 18 bases between the two germline ends. The CDR3 protein is CASSDFKDIREKLFF. The CDR3 DNA reads as TGTGCCAGCAGCGACTTCAAGGACATCCGTGAAAAACTGTTTTTT.

This chain links TRBV7-9 with TRBJ2-3; possible D gene TRBD2, 5 bases. The CDR3 has 16 residues. Germline-derived CDR1 and CDR2 are SEHNR and FQNEAQ (reference sequence). Between the trimmed V and J ends, which lost 2 bases and 2 bases, there was a span of 14 bases. This CDR3 reads CASSLRSTSVTDTQYF. CDR3 nucleotides: TGTGCCAGCAGCTTACGGAGTACTAGTGTCACAGATACGCAGTATTTT.

The CDR3 is CASSPGVGGANVLTF. DNA of the CDR3: TGTGCCAGCAGCCCAGGGGTTGGGGGGGCCAACGTCCTGACTTTC. The chain uses TRBV6-5 and TRBJ2-6; TRBD1 is a possible D gene (6 bases). CDR3 size: 15 residues. CDR1 is MNHEY, CDR2 SVGAGI, per germline. Between the trimmed V and J ends, which lost 6 bases and 4 bases, there was a span of 13 bases.

The V call is TRBV19, the J call TRBJ1-2; maybe TRBD1 (6 bases). Germline V gene data show CDR1 as LNHDA and CDR2 as SQIVND (reference sequence). The CDR3 totals 15 residues. V was clipped by 7 bases and J by 5 bases, with 20 bases between them. CDR3 amino acids: CASNRQAAAGYGYTF. The DNA of the CDR3 is TGTGCCAGTAATAGACAGGCCGCCGCCGGGTATGGCTACACCTTC.

V is TRBV7-6 and J is TRBJ2-3; 13 bases map to TRBD2. The CDR3 has 19 amino acids. Germline V gives CDR1 SGHVS, CDR2 FNYEAQ. With 0 bases clipped from V and 0 bases from J, the junction kept 6 bases outside the gene matches. The CDR3 loop is CASSLAGRLAGGSTDTQYF. CDR3 bases: TGTGCCAGCAGCTTAGCTGGCCGACTAGCGGGAGGTAGCACAGATACGCAGTATTTT. Full variable domain (remainder filled in from reference TRBV7-6 and TRBJ2-3): GAGVSQSPRYKVTKRGQDVALRCDPISGHVSLYWYRQALGQGPEFLTYFNYEAQQDKSGLPNDRFSAERPEGSISTLTIQRTEQRDSAMYRCASSLAGRLAGGSTDTQYFGPGTRLTVL.

Of note for this clone: The same CDR3 also results from other DNA sequences found in this sample. This chain uses TRBV5-1 with TRBJ1-2, with 7 bases fitting TRBD1. V gave up 2 bases and J gave up 5 bases; unmatched junction bases: 3. The CDR3 runs to 13 residues. Germline-derived CDR1 and CDR2 are SGHRS and YFSETQ. The CDR3 protein is CASSFTGEYGYTF. For the CDR3, the DNA is TGCGCCAGCAGCTTCACAGGGGAATATGGCTACACCTTC.

The chain couples TRBV6-5 to TRBJ1-1, with D tentatively TRBD1 (6 bases). The CDR3 totals 14 residues. CDR1 and CDR2 (germline): MNHEY, SVGAGI. V was cut by 4 bases and J by 1 base, with 10 bases left in between. The chain's CDR3 is CASSSDRSNTEAFF. The DNA of the CDR3 is TGTGCCAGCAGTTCTGACAGGTCGAACACTGAAGCTTTCTTT.

This chain links TRBV6-1 with TRBJ2-1; tentatively, D is TRBD2 (7 bases). The ends were cut back, 4 bases at V and 9 bases at J, with 13 bases in the middle. Germline V gene sequence: CDR1 MNHNS, CDR2 SASEGT. CDR3 length: 13 residues. The CDR3 reads CASSVKRGGEQFF. CDR3 DNA: TGTGCCAGCAGTGTGAAGAGGGGGGGTGAGCAGTTCTTC.

The chain recombines TRBV30 with TRBJ1-2; D not certain. Trimming stripped 2 bases from V and 5 bases from J, with 9 bases between. Germline V CDR1 and CDR2: GTSNPN, SVGIG (reference sequence). This CDR3 contains 12 residues. DNA of the CDR3: TGTGCCTGGAGTCGCGGAGAGTATGGCTACACCTTC. Protein sequence: CAWSRGEYGYTF.

The chain is built from TRBV5-4 and TRBJ2-7; TRBD2 aligns across 13 bases. The J segment lost 5 bases and the V segment lost 4 bases, leaving 9 bases of the junction unmatched. Germline CDR1 SGHNT, CDR2 YYREEE (reference sequence). This CDR3 has 16 residues. This chain's CDR3 is CASSPGTSGKGNEQYF. CDR3 DNA sequence: TGTGCCAGCAGCCCCGGGACTAGCGGGAAAGGAAACGAGCAGTACTTC.

This sequence joins TRBV27 and TRBJ1-1, with D hard to call. V was shortened by 2 bases and J by 2 bases, with 6 bases between the two germline ends. This CDR3 is built from 13 residues. Germline values: CDR1 MNHEY, CDR2 SMNVEV (reference sequence). The CDR3 region has the DNA TGTGCCAGCAGTTTAGGAGGTAACACTGAAGCTTTCTTT. It codes for CASSLGGNTEAFF.

The CDR3 here is CASSATGQNNEQFF. In nucleotides, the CDR3 is TGTGCCAGCAGTGCAACGGGACAGAACAATGAGCAGTTCTTC. This chain links TRBV27 with TRBJ2-1, with 7 bases matching TRBD1. The CDR3 is 14 residues long. The V gene's germline CDR1 is MNHEY and CDR2 SMNVEV (reference sequence). Unmatched junction bases numbered 6, after V lost 5 bases and J lost 5 bases.

The V and J genes are TRBV29-1 and TRBJ2-3; 9 nucleotides agree with TRBD2. This CDR3 has 15 residues. The germline V gene has CDR1 SQVTM and CDR2 ANQGSEA. With 5 bases clipped from V and 1 base from J, the junction kept 7 bases outside the gene matches. The CDR3 sequence is CSVRWASGGTDTQYF. The CDR3 DNA sequence: TGCAGCGTTAGGTGGGCTAGCGGGGGCACAGATACGCAGTATTTT.